These 29 T cell receptor beta chains came from one sample sequenced in a study of patients and donors after allogeneic stem cell transplantation. Each CDR3 protein gets one entry after TCRdb re-called the RT-PCR reads with MiXCR. The top ten clones hold around 6% of a sample with some 880,000 distinct CDR3 sequences, more than 15% of them seen once. Input material: blood, either unsorted or a sorted T cell fraction (not recorded which). These receptors all come from a human donor who was either an allogeneic HSCT recipient or a stem cell or donor lymphocyte infusion donor (not recorded which). It is not recorded whose cells these are; they may come from a transplant donor.

The J gene is TRBJ1-2, the V gene TRBV7-9; TRBD1 matches at 8 bases. V lost 5 bases to trimming and J lost 6 bases; unmatched junction nucleotides: 11. From germline, CDR1 is SEHNR and CDR2 FQNEAQ (reference sequence). CDR3 length: 15 amino acids. CDR3 nucleotides: TGTGCCAGCAGCCGAGCAGGGGGCAGAGATGATGGCTACACCTTC. Its translation is CASSRAGGRDDGYTF.

This clonotype was seen a handful of times. This sequence joins TRBV27 and TRBJ2-7; possibly TRBD1 or TRBD2 for D (5 bases each). Between the trimmed V and J ends, which lost 5 bases and 7 bases, there was a span of 18 bases. CDR3 size: 14 residues. Germline loops: CDR1 MNHEY, CDR2 SMNVEV (reference sequence). Written as DNA, the CDR3 is TGTGCCAGCAGTACCGGACGGGGTTCAGGGGAGCAGTACTTC. Translated, it gives CASSTGRGSGEQYF.

The chain links TRBV4-1 to TRBJ1-1; 8 bases are shared with TRBD1. V gave up 3 bases and J gave up 5 bases; unmatched junction bases: 5. Germline lookup yields CDR1 MGHRA and CDR2 YSYEKL. There are 14 residues in the CDR3. The CDR3 spells CASSQADRETEAFF. CDR3 DNA: TGCGCCAGCAGCCAGGCGGACAGGGAGACTGAAGCTTTCTTT.

This chain uses TRBV6-5 with TRBJ2-2; a possible D gene is TRBD2 (5 bases). V was pared by 7 bases and J by 7 bases, with 10 bases between. CDR1 MNHEY and CDR2 SVGAGI come from the germline V gene. This CDR3 comprises 12 residues. CDR3 nucleotides: TGTGCCAGCACCTCAGCGGACGGGGAGCTGTTTTTT. Translated: CASTSADGELFF.

V gene TRBV18 combines with J gene TRBJ1-4; D call uncertain. V lost 2 bases to trimming and J lost 8 bases, with 9 bases between them. The CDR3 has 13 amino acids. Germline V gene sequence: CDR1 KGHSH, CDR2 LQKENI. CDR3 sequence reads: CASSPNLQEKLFF. DNA of the CDR3: TGTGCCAGCTCACCAAATCTCCAAGAAAAACTGTTTTTT.

The CDR3 spells CASSLAGGSRETQYF. As DNA, the CDR3 is TGCGCCAGCAGCTTGGCAGGGGGAAGTCGGGAGACCCAGTACTTC. The chain has TRBV5-1 and TRBJ2-5, with 7 positions matching TRBD1. V gave up 0 bases and J gave up 5 bases; unmatched junction bases: 7. Looked up from germline, CDR1 is SGHRS and CDR2 is YFSETQ. CDR3 length equals 15 residues.

Notes on this clonotype: A far larger clone is one base from this, pointing to a likely read error. The chain employs TRBV7-2 and TRBJ2-1, with D uncertain. The J call could be wrong; TRBJ2-7 is a better fit for the DNA end. CDR1 SGHTA and CDR2 FQGNSA come from the germline V gene. The CDR3 length is 10 residues. The chain's CDR3 is CASSSNEQYF. Written as DNA, the CDR3 is TGTGCCAGCAGCTCCAATGAGCAGTACTTC.

This clonotype has more than one count but fewer than ten. This rearrangement joins TRBV27 to TRBJ2-1; 7 positions agree with TRBD2. Germline-derived CDR1 and CDR2 are MNHEY and SMNVEV (reference sequence). The CDR3 has 18 residues. Germline trimming cut 1 base from V and 1 base from J; bases unmatched to any gene: 10. The CDR3 sequence: CASSLYWEGPPSYNEQFF. For the CDR3, the DNA is TGTGCCAGCAGTTTATATTGGGAGGGACCACCATCCTACAATGAGCAGTTCTTC.

As for this clonotype: Its ends do not fully match the called genes, so a read error is possible. This chain uses TRBV25-1 with TRBJ2-7; 10 bases line up with TRBD1. The CDR3 runs 14 residues. Germline loops: CDR1 MGHDK, CDR2 SYGVNS. Written as DNA, the CDR3 is TGTGCCAGCAGTTCACCGGGACAGGGGTACAGGATGGACTTC. Translating it yields CASSSPGQGYRMDF.

This clonotype was counted a few times. The rearrangement uses TRBV2 and TRBJ2-1, with a possible D match to TRBD1 (5 bases). CDR1 is SNHLY and CDR2 is FYNNEI in the germline V gene. V was shortened by 4 bases and J by 7 bases, with 23 bases between the two germline ends. The CDR3 consists of 17 residues. The CDR3 here is CASSAEFQGLLVNEQFF. As DNA, the CDR3 is TGTGCCAGCAGTGCAGAATTTCAGGGCTTGTTGGTTAATGAGCAGTTCTTC. Supplemented by reference TRBV2 and TRBJ2-1, the full variable domain reads EPEVTQTPSHQVTQMGQEVILRCVPISNHLYFYWYRQILGQKVEFLVSFYNNEISEKSEIFDDQFSVERPDGSNFTLKIRSTKLEDSAMYFCASSAEFQGLLVNEQFFGPGTRLTVL.

The rearrangement joins TRBV28 to TRBJ2-3, with 12 bases matching TRBD2. V gave up 5 bases and J gave up 5 bases; unmatched junction bases: 8. The germline V gene has CDR1 MDHEN and CDR2 SYDVKM. The CDR3 runs 16 residues. Here the CDR3 DNA reads TGTGCCAGCAGTCCCTCACTAGCGGGGGGTGTAGATACGCAGTATTTT. It yields the protein CASSPSLAGGVDTQYF.

The chain links TRBV20-1 to TRBJ2-7; the D is unclear. The CDR3 runs to 15 residues. Germline lookup yields CDR1 DFQATT and CDR2 SNEGSKA (reference sequence). V was pared by 2 bases and J by 2 bases, with 16 bases between. CDR3 in DNA: TGCAGTGCTAGAAAACGGGCCCCCAGCACCTACGAGCAGTACTTC. Translating it yields CSARKRAPSTYEQYF.

This clonotype was observed a handful of times. The J gene is TRBJ2-1, the V gene TRBV2, with TRBD1 matching over 11 bases. CDR3 length: 16 amino acids. CDR1 and CDR2 from the germline V gene are SNHLY and FYNNEI. The V and J ends lost 6 bases and 3 bases, in that order; junction bases with no gene match: 7. The CDR3 DNA sequence: TGTGCCAGCAGGGAAACCGGGACAGGGGGCTACAATGAGCAGTTCTTC. Protein: CASRETGTGGYNEQFF. The variable domain in full, completed from reference TRBV2 and TRBJ2-1, reads EPEVTQTPSHQVTQMGQEVILRCVPISNHLYFYWYRQILGQKVEFLVSFYNNEISEKSEIFDDQFSVERPDGSNFTLKIRSTKLEDSAMYFCASRETGTGGYNEQFFGPGTRLTVL.

This clonotype occurred a few times. This sequence joins TRBV7-9 and TRBJ2-7, with no clear D. The ends were cut back, 4 bases at V and 2 bases at J, with 12 bases in the middle. The CDR3 consists of 14 residues. Germline values: CDR1 SEHNR, CDR2 FQNEAQ (reference sequence). CDR3: CASSSLAQPYEQYF. The CDR3 nucleotides read TGTGCCAGCAGCTCCCTGGCACAGCCCTACGAGCAGTACTTC.

This clonotype occurred a few times. V gene TRBV29-1 combines with J gene TRBJ1-1; maybe TRBD1 (5 bases). Deletions cut 2 bases from V and 8 bases from J, with 12 bases between. Germline CDR1 is SQVTM and CDR2 is ANQGSEA. The CDR3 is made up of 12 amino acids. CDR3 bases: TGCAGCGTTGAACGGACATGGGGAGAAGCTTTCTTT. Amino acid sequence: CSVERTWGEAFF.

The gene calls are TRBV21-1 and TRBJ1-1; the tabulated D call, TRBD1, remains unverified against the DNA. TRBV21-1 is reported as a pseudogene. The CDR3 loop spans 16 amino acids. The CDR3 sequence is CASSTPTAGDRLNAFF. In nucleotides, the CDR3 is TGTGCCAGCAGCACTCCTACCGCAGGGGACAGGTTAAACGCTTTCTTT.

The rearrangement links TRBV5-1 to TRBJ2-5, with D tentatively TRBD1 (5 bases). The CDR3 is 16 residues long. V lost 0 bases and J 2 bases, leaving 14 bases between the germline ends. The germline gives CDR1 SGHRS, CDR2 YFSETQ. The chain's CDR3 is CASSLAAKGRQETQYF. CDR3 sequence (DNA): TGCGCCAGCAGCTTGGCCGCCAAGGGGCGACAAGAGACCCAGTACTTC.

This clonotype was seen repeatedly, ten times or more. This sequence joins TRBV12-3 or TRBV12-4 and TRBJ2-3; 9 positions match TRBD2. Trimming at V came to 4 bases and at J to 2 bases, leaving 7 bases not matched to a gene. This CDR3 contains 16 residues. CDR3: CASSYPAGGHTDTQYF. The CDR3 nucleotides read TGTGCCAGCAGTTATCCAGCGGGGGGACACACAGATACGCAGTATTTT.

This clonotype has only a few counts. The rearrangement uses TRBV5-1 and TRBJ1-4, with 8 nucleotides matching TRBD1. This CDR3 has 15 amino acids. Germline V gene data show CDR1 as SGHRS and CDR2 as YFSETQ. Trimming removed 1 base from V and 2 bases from J; junction bases left unmatched: 1. CDR3 protein: CASSLTGGTNEKLFF. CDR3 DNA: TGCGCCAGCAGCTTGACAGGGGGGACTAATGAAAAACTGTTTTTT.

This sequence joins TRBV7-9 and TRBJ2-4; possibly TRBD1 for D (5 bases). CDR3 length equals 17 residues. Germline V lookup: CDR1 SEHNR, CDR2 FQNEAQ (reference sequence). Trimming left V 0 bases short and J 0 bases short, with 12 bases between. The DNA of the CDR3 is TGTGCCAGCAGCTTAGCCCGGGCAGGGATAGCCAAAAACATTCAGTACTTC. Protein sequence: CASSLARAGIAKNIQYF.

The chain combines TRBV2 with TRBJ1-6, with TRBD1 identical over 9 bases. The CDR3 extends over 13 amino acids. Germline lookup yields CDR1 SNHLY and CDR2 FYNNEI. Germline trimming cut 11 bases from V and 7 bases from J; bases unmatched to any gene: 6. The CDR3 nucleotides are TGTGCCGGGGGACAGGGTTGGAATTCACCCCTCCACTTT. Amino acids: CAGGQGWNSPLHF.

J is TRBJ2-7 and V is TRBV20-1, with D possibly being TRBD1 (5 bases). The ends were cut back, 5 bases at V and 4 bases at J, with 9 bases in the middle. From germline, CDR1 is DFQATT and CDR2 SNEGSKA (reference sequence). CDR3 size: 11 residues. CDR3 in amino acids: CSAPRQYEQYF. CDR3 nucleotides: TGCAGTGCTCCCCGACAGTACGAGCAGTACTTC.

This clonotype occurred a few times. The chain employs TRBV6-5 and TRBJ2-2; 12 bases fit TRBD2. Unmatched junction bases numbered 5, after V lost 1 base and J lost 2 bases. Germline V gene sequence: CDR1 MNHEY, CDR2 SVGAGI. The CDR3 length is 18 residues. CDR3 residues: CASSYFASGGANTGELFF. CDR3 nucleotides: TGTGCCAGCAGTTACTTCGCTAGCGGGGGGGCCAACACCGGGGAGCTGTTTTTT.

The CDR3 bases are TGTGCCAGCAGCGCCCTCATTCGGGATACGCAGTATTTT. Translated: CASSALIRDTQYF. V usage is TRBV9 and J usage is TRBJ2-3; D unresolved. Germline V gene lookup returns CDR1 SGDLS and CDR2 YYNGEE. Trimming stripped 3 bases from V and 6 bases from J, with 11 bases between. This CDR3 has 13 amino acids.

This clonotype came up a few times. CDR3 bases: TGTGCCAGCAGCCCCGTTTCGCTAGCTAACTATGGCTACACCTTC. This translates into CASSPVSLANYGYTF. This chain connects TRBV9 to TRBJ1-2; D gene unclear. V lost 4 bases to trimming and J lost 0 bases, with 13 bases between them. CDR3 length: 15 residues. Germline V gene sequence: CDR1 SGDLS, CDR2 YYNGEE.

This clonotype was observed a few times. The chain uses TRBV6-1 and TRBJ1-4, with TRBD1 matching over 10 bases. The germline V gene encodes CDR1 MNHNS and CDR2 SASEGT. Trimming took 8 bases from V and 6 from J; bases not matched to a gene: 9. The CDR3 has 15 amino acids. CDR3 nucleotide sequence: TGTGCCAGCTCCCCATGGGGACAGGGGTATGAAAAACTGTTTTTT. This encodes CASSPWGQGYEKLFF.

J is TRBJ2-7 and V is TRBV20-1; 7 nucleotides agree with TRBD1. V lost 7 bases and J lost 5; bases outside the gene matches: 11. The CDR3 has 13 amino acids. Germline values: CDR1 DFQATT, CDR2 SNEGSKA (reference sequence). Here the CDR3 DNA reads TGCAGTGTGTTGAGACAGGGCCGGGACGAGCAGTACTTC. Translation: CSVLRQGRDEQYF.

The CDR3 nucleotides read TGTGCCAGCAGTGAACGGACCTCCACTGGGGAGCAGTACTTC. Protein product: CASSERTSTGEQYF. This chain uses TRBV2 with TRBJ2-7; D is ambiguous. This CDR3 has 14 amino acids. Germline V gene lookup returns CDR1 SNHLY and CDR2 FYNNEI. Trimming removed 2 bases from V and 7 bases from J, with 15 bases in between.

This clonotype showed up just a few times. The chain recombines TRBV9 with TRBJ2-2, with a tentative D call TRBD1 (5 bases). The CDR3 covers 14 residues. Germline V gene data show CDR1 as SGDLS and CDR2 as YYNGEE. The V end was cut by 0 bases, the J end by 4 bases, with 7 bases between. The CDR3 loop reads CASSVDRITGELFF. In nucleotides, the CDR3 is TGTGCCAGCAGCGTAGACAGGATCACCGGGGAGCTGTTTTTT.